This T cell receptor beta chain comes out of a study of T cell responses to AZD1222 COVID-19 vaccine. Overall study results and limits: CD4 TCRs covered the whole spike, strongest at regions 160-218 and 743-854. Repertoire sampling happened only post peak T cell response.

V was clipped by 5 bases and J by 8 bases, with 13 bases between them. The CDR3 is 13 amino acids. The data were produced by immunoSEQ multiplex PCR, yet TCRdb's version contains in-frame clones alone and is incomplete. The sample has over 120,000 clones, approximately 93% seen once. In the case of this clone: Its antigen is currently unknown.

V usage is TRBV12-3 or TRBV12-4 and J usage is TRBJ2-1, with D maybe TRBD1 (6 bases). Sequences were derived from peripheral blood, sampled after recovery from COVID-19. This clonotype originated in an adult who had recovered from COVID-19. The CDR3 region has the DNA TGTGCCAGCAGTCCGACAACAGGGTATGAGCAGTTCTTC. Translation gives CASSPTTGYEQFF.